These 21 T cell receptor beta chains originate from one sample sequenced in a study of CD8 T cells in ankylosing spondylitis. Study-level results: What seemed typical of ankylosing spondylitis blood was a TCR beta motif built from 7 or 8 highly homologous variants.

These receptors are not linked to any known antigen. TCRdb re-analysed the 5' RACE reads in MiXCR, keeping a single row per CDR3 protein. The table has around 490,000 distinct CDR3 sequences, 5.3% seen once. Sequenced input: blood, either unsorted or a sorted T cell fraction (not recorded which). Receptors were obtained from a male donor with ankylosing spondylitis.

This clonotype was found many times. The chain links TRBV18 to TRBJ2-7, with TRBD1 matching 10 bases. V gave up 2 bases and J gave up 0 bases; unmatched junction bases: 4. This CDR3 spans 16 amino acids. Germline V gene sequence: CDR1 KGHSH, CDR2 LQKENI. The CDR3 spells CASSPRGQGISYEQYF. The CDR3 bases are TGTGCCAGCTCACCAAGGGGACAGGGGATCTCCTACGAGCAGTACTTC.

This clonotype came up many times. The chain employs TRBV20-1 and TRBJ2-1; tentative D call: TRBD1 (6 bases). Germline loops: CDR1 DFQATT, CDR2 SNEGSKA (reference sequence). The CDR3 loop spans 12 amino acids. Trimming pared 0 bases from V and 7 bases from J, leaving 7 bases between. The CDR3 spells CSAREGGNEQFF. The CDR3 DNA reads TGCAGTGCTAGAGAAGGGGGTAATGAGCAGTTCTTC.

This chain joins TRBV7-9 and TRBJ2-1, with a possible D match to TRBD2 (6 bases). V lost 1 base to trimming and J lost 3 bases, with 10 bases between them. The CDR3 is 15 residues long. The germline CDR1 and CDR2 sequences are SEHNR and FQNEAQ (reference sequence). CDR3 bases: TGTGCCAGCAGCTTAGGACTAGGACTCTACAATGAGCAGTTCTTC. It translates to CASSLGLGLYNEQFF.

The sample holds many counts of this clonotype. The chain links TRBV5-1 to TRBJ2-1, with 7 nucleotides matching TRBD2. The germline CDR1 and CDR2 sequences are SGHRS and YFSETQ. CDR3 length: 16 residues. J was trimmed by 3 bases and V by 0 bases; bases with no gene match: 6. CDR3 region: CASSLAPSGFYNEQFF. CDR3 in DNA: TGCGCCAGCAGCTTGGCGCCTAGCGGATTCTACAATGAGCAGTTCTTC.

This clonotype appeared a few times. The chain recombines TRBV7-2 with TRBJ2-2; D is perhaps TRBD1 or TRBD2 (5 bases each). Germline CDR1 SGHTA, CDR2 FQGNSA. The V gene lost 6 bases and the J gene lost 5 bases, with 16 bases spanning the gap. The CDR3 is made up of 15 amino acids. CDR3 in DNA: TGTGCCAGCAGATGGGACCTTTCGCGGACCGGGGAGCTGTTTTTT. Its protein product is CASRWDLSRTGELFF.

This clonotype was observed many times. The chain joins TRBV4-2 to TRBJ2-3; D is uncertain. CDR3 length equals 16 residues. With 0 bases removed from V and 0 bases from J, the gap between germline ends came to 10 bases. Germline-derived CDR1 and CDR2 are LGHNA and YNFKEQ. The CDR3 region has the DNA TGTGCCAGCAGCCAAGATTTGGCAATTAGCACAGATACGCAGTATTTT. It codes for CASSQDLAISTDTQYF.

At least ten counts were recorded for this clonotype. This sequence joins TRBV7-2 and TRBJ2-7; D ambiguous. Germline V gene data show CDR1 as SGHTA and CDR2 as FQGNSA. V was cut by 4 bases and J by 0 bases, with 4 bases left in between. The CDR3 is 12 amino acids. Written as DNA, the CDR3 is TGTGCCAGCAGCTCACACTCCTACGAGCAGTACTTC. The encoded protein is CASSSHSYEQYF.

This clonotype was recorded a few times. The chain carries TRBV18 and TRBJ1-1; TRBD1 is a possible D gene (6 bases). V was cut by 3 bases and J by 0 bases, with 11 bases left in between. The length of the CDR3 is 15 residues. CDR1 and CDR2 (germline): KGHSH, LQKENI. The CDR3 nucleotides read TGTGCCAGCTCACCGTCAGGGGCGGTGAACACTGAAGCTTTCTTT. Its protein is CASSPSGAVNTEAFF.

This clonotype was observed at least ten times. The chain joins TRBV6-1 to TRBJ1-1; the D gene is possibly TRBD1 (5 bases). The V gene's germline CDR1 is MNHNS and CDR2 SASEGT. CDR3 length equals 13 residues. The V and J ends lost 10 bases and 1 base respectively, with 13 bases between them. CDR3 bases: TGTGCCACCCTACGCGACAGGAACACTGAAGCTTTCTTT. It is translated as CATLRDRNTEAFF.

This clonotype occurred many times. This chain joins TRBV20-1 and TRBJ2-4; D gene unclear. The CDR3 spans 12 residues. Germline V gene data show CDR1 as DFQATT and CDR2 as SNEGSKA (reference sequence). Trimming left V 3 bases short and J 5 bases short, with 8 bases between. CDR3 sequence: CSASSWENIQYF. CDR3 coding DNA: TGCAGTGCTAGTTCATGGGAAAACATTCAGTACTTC.

This clonotype has ten or more counts. V is TRBV27 and J is TRBJ2-7; 9 bases map to TRBD1. This CDR3 is built from 14 residues. CDR1 MNHEY and CDR2 SMNVEV come from the germline V gene (reference sequence). V dropped 10 bases and J dropped 3; count of bases not matched to a gene: 10. The CDR3 DNA follows: TGTGCCACCCAATTCGGGACAGGGCTCTACGAGCAGTACTTC. It specifies CATQFGTGLYEQYF.

This clonotype was detected ten times or more. This chain links TRBV29-1 with TRBJ2-7; unclear D gene. This CDR3 contains 13 residues. Germline V CDR1 and CDR2: SQVTM, ANQGSEA. V gave up 4 bases and J gave up 2 bases, with 12 bases separating them. For the CDR3, the DNA is TGCAGCGTTGTAAGGGATGAGACCTACGAGCAGTACTTC. Amino acid sequence: CSVVRDETYEQYF.

In its sample, this clonotype was seen many times. The genes are TRBV10-3 and TRBJ1-2; D not certain. The CDR3 runs to 14 residues. The germline V and J ends were trimmed by 5 bases and 0 bases, with 10 bases remaining between them. Germline V gene sequence: CDR1 ENHRY, CDR2 SYGVKD. CDR3 nucleotide sequence: TGTGCCATCAGTCCGAGACTTGCTAACTATGGCTACACCTTC. Translating gives CAISPRLANYGYTF.

The table lists this clonotype with a few counts. The V call is TRBV11-1, the J call TRBJ2-7; D is perhaps TRBD2 (7 bases). Deletions cut 5 bases from V and 0 bases from J, with 29 bases between. The CDR3 is 20 amino acids. Germline lookup yields CDR1 SGHAT and CDR2 FQDESV (reference sequence). In nucleotides, the CDR3 is TGTGCCAGCAGCCCTTTTGACGGGGGCGGGGGTACCCGACCCTCCTACGAGCAGTACTTC. Residues: CASSPFDGGGGTRPSYEQYF.

This clonotype was observed many times. The chain is built from TRBV9 and TRBJ1-1; D might be TRBD1 (6 bases). Germline V CDR1 and CDR2: SGDLS, YYNGEE. Between the trimmed V and J ends, which lost 3 bases and 0 bases, there was a span of 9 bases. The CDR3 totals 14 residues. In DNA form, the CDR3 reads TGTGCCAGCAGCGAACAGGGCCTGAACACTGAAGCTTTCTTT. Its protein is CASSEQGLNTEAFF.

This clonotype was observed at least ten times. V is TRBV12-3 or TRBV12-4 and J is TRBJ2-7; D is uncertain. V shed 6 bases and J shed 3 bases, with 18 bases lying between them. There are 15 residues in the CDR3. CDR3 sequence reads: CASSKRQLLRYEQYF. The CDR3 coding sequence is TGTGCCAGCAGCAAAAGACAATTACTCCGCTACGAGCAGTACTTC.

This clonotype was found a few times. The chain joins TRBV18 to TRBJ2-7; tentatively, D is TRBD1 (5 bases). V lost 6 bases and J lost 3, with 9 bases in between. The CDR3 extends over 12 amino acids. In germline, CDR1 is KGHSH, CDR2 LQKENI. The CDR3 DNA sequence: TGTGCCAGCTCGACAGAAGGCTACGAGCAGTACTTC. The encoded protein is CASSTEGYEQYF. Filled out from reference TRBV18 and TRBJ2-7, the complete variable domain reads NAGVMQNPRHLVRRRGQEARLRCSPMKGHSHVYWYRQLPEEGLKFMVYLQKENIIDESGMPKERFSAEFPKEGPSILRIQQVVRGDSAAYFCASSTEGYEQYFGPGTRLTVT.

This clonotype was seen at least ten times. The V call is TRBV20-1, the J call TRBJ1-6; the D is unclear. Germline lookup yields CDR1 DFQATT and CDR2 SNEGSKA (reference sequence). The ends were cut back, 5 bases at V and 9 bases at J, with 14 bases in the middle. The CDR3 runs to 13 residues. The chain's CDR3 is CSAADSPVSPLHF. The DNA for the CDR3 is TGCAGTGCTGCGGACTCTCCAGTTTCACCCCTCCACTTT.

Ten or more counts support this clonotype. The genes are TRBV28 and TRBJ2-1; TRBD2 aligns across 7 bases. Germline V gives CDR1 MDHEN, CDR2 SYDVKM. The trim removed 6 bases at V and 7 bases at J, leaving 15 bases unmatched. This CDR3 region has 16 residues. This CDR3 reads CASRGFEGGPWNEQFF. CDR3 bases: TGTGCCAGCAGGGGGTTTGAGGGAGGGCCATGGAATGAGCAGTTCTTC.

This clonotype was picked up many times. The chain employs TRBV5-1 and TRBJ2-2; 7 nucleotides line up with TRBD2. The CDR3 has 14 amino acids. The J segment lost 1 base and the V segment lost 10 bases, leaving 7 bases of the junction unmatched. Germline loops: CDR1 SGHRS, CDR2 YFSETQ. CDR3 residues: CAAAASGNTGELFF. Written as DNA, the CDR3 is TGCGCCGCTGCGGCTAGCGGGAACACCGGGGAGCTGTTTTTT.

The chain combines TRBV20-1 with TRBJ2-3; no definite D call. The CDR3 is made up of 13 amino acids. V lost 2 bases and J 1 base, leaving 7 bases between the germline ends. Germline V lookup: CDR1 DFQATT, CDR2 SNEGSKA (reference sequence). The CDR3 loop reads CSARTVGTDTQYF. In DNA form, the CDR3 reads TGCAGTGCTAGAACCGTCGGCACAGATACGCAGTATTTT.